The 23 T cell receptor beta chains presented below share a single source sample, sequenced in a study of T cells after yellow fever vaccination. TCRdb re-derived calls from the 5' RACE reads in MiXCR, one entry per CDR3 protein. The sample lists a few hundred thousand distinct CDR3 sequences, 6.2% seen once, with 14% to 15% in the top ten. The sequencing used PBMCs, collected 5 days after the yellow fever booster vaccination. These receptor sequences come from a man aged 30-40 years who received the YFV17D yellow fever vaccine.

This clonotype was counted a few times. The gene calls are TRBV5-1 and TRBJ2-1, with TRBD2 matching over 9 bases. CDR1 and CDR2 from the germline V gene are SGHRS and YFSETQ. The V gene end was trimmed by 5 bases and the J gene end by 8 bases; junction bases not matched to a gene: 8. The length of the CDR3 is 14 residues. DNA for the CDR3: TGCGCCAGCAGGTCAGCGGGAGGTCCACATGAGCAGTTCTTC. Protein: CASRSAGGPHEQFF.

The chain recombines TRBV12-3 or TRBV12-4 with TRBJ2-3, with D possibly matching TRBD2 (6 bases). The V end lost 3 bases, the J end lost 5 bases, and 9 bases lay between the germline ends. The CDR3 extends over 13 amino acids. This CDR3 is CASSFGGVDTQYF. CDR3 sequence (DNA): TGTGCCAGCAGTTTCGGGGGAGTAGATACGCAGTATTTT.

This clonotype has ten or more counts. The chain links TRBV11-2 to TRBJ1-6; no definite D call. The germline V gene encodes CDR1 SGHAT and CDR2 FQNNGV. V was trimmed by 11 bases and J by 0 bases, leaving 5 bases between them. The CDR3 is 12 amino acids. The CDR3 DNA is TGTGCCGGGAGCTCCTATAATTCACCCCTCCACTTT. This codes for CAGSSYNSPLHF.

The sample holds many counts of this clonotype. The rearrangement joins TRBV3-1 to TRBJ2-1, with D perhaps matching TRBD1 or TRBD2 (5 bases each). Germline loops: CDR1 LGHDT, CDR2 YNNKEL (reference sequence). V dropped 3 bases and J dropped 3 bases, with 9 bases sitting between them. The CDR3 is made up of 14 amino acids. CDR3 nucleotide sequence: TGTGCCAGCAGCCAGCCTGGGGGCTACAATGAGCAGTTCTTC. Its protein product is CASSQPGGYNEQFF.

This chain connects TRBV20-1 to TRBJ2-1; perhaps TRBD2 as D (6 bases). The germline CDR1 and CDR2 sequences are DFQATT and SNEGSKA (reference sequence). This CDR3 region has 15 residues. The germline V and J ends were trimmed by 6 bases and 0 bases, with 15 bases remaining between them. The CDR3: CSAVGGISSYNEQFF. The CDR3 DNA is TGCAGTGCCGTTGGCGGGATTAGCTCCTACAATGAGCAGTTCTTC.

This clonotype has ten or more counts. CDR3 sequence (DNA): TGTGCCAGCAGCCCCCCGGATACGCAGTATTTT. Its translation: CASSPPDTQYF. V is TRBV7-9 and J is TRBJ2-3; D gene unclear. Germline CDR1 and CDR2: SEHNR and FQNEAQ (reference sequence). The V and J ends lost 5 bases and 6 bases respectively, with 6 bases between them. This CDR3 region has 11 residues.

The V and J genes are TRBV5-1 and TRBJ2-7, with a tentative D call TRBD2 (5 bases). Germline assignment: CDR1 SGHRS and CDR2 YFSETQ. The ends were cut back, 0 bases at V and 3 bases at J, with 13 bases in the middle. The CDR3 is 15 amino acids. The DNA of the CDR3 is TGCGCCAGCAGCTTGGCACCAGGTGGAGGCTACGAGCAGTACTTC. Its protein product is CASSLAPGGGYEQYF.

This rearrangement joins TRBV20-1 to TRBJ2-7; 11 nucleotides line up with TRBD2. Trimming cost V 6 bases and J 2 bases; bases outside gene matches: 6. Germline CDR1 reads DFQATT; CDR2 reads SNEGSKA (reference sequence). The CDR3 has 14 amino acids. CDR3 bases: TGCAGTGCCCCACTAGCGGGAGCAACCTACGAGCAGTACTTC. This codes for CSAPLAGATYEQYF.

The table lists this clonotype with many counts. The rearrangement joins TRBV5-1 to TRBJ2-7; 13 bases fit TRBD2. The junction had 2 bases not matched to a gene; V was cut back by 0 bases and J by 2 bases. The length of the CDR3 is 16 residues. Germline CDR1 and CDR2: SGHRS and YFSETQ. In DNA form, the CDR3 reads TGCGCCAGCAGCTTGGGCGGACTAGCGGGGGCCTACGAGCAGTACTTC. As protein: CASSLGGLAGAYEQYF.

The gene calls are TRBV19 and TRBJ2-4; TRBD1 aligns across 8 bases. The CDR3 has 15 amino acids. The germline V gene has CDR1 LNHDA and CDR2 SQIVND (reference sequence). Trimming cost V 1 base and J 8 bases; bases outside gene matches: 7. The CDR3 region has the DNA TGTGCCAGTAGTATAGGGACAGGGTCTAGGGACATTCAGTACTTC. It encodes CASSIGTGSRDIQYF.

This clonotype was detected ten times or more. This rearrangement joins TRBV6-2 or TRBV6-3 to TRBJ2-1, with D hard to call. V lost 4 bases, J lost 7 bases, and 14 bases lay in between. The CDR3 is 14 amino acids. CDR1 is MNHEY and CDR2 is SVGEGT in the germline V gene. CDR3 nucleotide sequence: TGTGCCAGCAGTTCCCCTGCTTATGGGAATGAGCAGTTCTTC. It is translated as CASSSPAYGNEQFF.

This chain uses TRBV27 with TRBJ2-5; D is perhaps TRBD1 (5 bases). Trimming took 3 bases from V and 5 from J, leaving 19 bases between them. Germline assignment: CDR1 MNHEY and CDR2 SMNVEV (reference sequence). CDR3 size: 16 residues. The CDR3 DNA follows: TGTGCCAGCAGTTTGGGCATCAACCCAGCAGGGGAGACCCAGTACTTC. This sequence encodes CASSLGINPAGETQYF.

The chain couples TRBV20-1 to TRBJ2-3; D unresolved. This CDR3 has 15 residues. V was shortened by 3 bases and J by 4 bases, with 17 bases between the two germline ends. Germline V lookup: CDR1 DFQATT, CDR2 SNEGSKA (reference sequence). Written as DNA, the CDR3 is TGCAGTGCTAGTGTGGTCTCCCGGACCTCAGATACGCAGTATTTT. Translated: CSASVVSRTSDTQYF.

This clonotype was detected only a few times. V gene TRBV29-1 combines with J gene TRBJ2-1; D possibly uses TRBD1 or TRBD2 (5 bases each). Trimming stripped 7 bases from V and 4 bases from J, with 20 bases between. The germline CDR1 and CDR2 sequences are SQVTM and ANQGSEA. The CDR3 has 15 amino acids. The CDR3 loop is CSAAGGGKNYNEQFF. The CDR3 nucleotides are TGCAGCGCCGCGGGTGGGGGAAAAAATTACAATGAGCAGTTCTTC.

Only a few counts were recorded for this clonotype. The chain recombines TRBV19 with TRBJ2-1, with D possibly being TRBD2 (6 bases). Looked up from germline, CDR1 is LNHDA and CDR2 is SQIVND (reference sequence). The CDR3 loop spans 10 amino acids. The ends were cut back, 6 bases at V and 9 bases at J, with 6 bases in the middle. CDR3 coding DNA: TGTGCCAGTAGGGGGGGTGAGCAGTTCTTC. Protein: CASRGGEQFF.

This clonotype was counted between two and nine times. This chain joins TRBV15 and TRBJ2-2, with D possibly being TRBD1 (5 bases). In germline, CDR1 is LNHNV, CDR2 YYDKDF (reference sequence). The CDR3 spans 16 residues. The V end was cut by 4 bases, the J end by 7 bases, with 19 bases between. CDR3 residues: CATSTASRPRVGELFF. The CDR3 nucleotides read TGTGCCACCAGCACCGCCAGTAGACCCAGGGTCGGGGAGCTGTTTTTT. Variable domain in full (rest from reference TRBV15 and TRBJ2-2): DAMVIQNPRYQVTQFGKPVTLSCSQTLNHNVMYWYQQKSSQAPKLLFHYYDKDFNNEADTPDNFQSRRPNTSFCFLDIRSPGLGDTAMYLCATSTASRPRVGELFFGEGSRLTVL.

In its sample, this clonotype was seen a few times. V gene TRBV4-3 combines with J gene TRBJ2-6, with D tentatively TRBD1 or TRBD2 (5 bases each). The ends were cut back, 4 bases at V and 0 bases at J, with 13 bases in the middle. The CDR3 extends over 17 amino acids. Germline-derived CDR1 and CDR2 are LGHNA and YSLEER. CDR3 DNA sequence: TGCGCCAGCAGCCCAGAGGGGTTGCCCTCTGGGGCCAACGTCCTGACTTTC. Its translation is CASSPEGLPSGANVLTF.

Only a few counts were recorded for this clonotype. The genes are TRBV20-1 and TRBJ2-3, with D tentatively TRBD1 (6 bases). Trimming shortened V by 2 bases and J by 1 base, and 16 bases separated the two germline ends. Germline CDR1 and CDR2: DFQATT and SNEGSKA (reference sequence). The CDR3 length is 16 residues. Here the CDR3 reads CSARTGQPWGTDTQYF. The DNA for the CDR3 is TGCAGTGCTAGAACAGGACAGCCCTGGGGCACAGATACGCAGTATTTT.

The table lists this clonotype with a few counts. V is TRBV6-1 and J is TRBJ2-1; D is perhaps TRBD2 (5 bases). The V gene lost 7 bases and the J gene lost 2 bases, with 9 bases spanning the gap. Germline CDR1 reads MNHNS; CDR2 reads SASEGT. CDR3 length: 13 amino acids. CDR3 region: CASKPGAYNEQFF. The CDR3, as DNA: TGTGCCAGCAAACCCGGGGCCTACAATGAGCAGTTCTTC.

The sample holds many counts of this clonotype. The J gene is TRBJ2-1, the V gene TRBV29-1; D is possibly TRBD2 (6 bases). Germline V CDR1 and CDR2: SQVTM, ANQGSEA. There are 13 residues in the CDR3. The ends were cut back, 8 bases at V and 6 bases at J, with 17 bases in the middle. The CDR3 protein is CSSEGRIPNEQFF. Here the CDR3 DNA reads TGCAGCTCGGAGGGGAGGATTCCCAATGAGCAGTTCTTC.

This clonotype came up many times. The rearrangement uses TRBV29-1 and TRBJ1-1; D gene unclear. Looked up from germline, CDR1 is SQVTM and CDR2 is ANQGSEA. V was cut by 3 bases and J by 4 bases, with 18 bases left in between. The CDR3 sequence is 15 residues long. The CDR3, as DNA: TGCAGCGTTGAGGTGGCTCTAGTTTTGGGCACTGAAGCTTTCTTT. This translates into CSVEVALVLGTEAFF.

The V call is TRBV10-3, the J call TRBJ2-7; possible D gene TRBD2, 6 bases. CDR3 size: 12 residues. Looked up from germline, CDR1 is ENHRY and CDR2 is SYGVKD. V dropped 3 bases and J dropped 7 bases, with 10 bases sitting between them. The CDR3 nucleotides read TGTGCCATCAGTGAAGGAGGGAGAGAGCAGTACTTC. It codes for CAISEGGREQYF.

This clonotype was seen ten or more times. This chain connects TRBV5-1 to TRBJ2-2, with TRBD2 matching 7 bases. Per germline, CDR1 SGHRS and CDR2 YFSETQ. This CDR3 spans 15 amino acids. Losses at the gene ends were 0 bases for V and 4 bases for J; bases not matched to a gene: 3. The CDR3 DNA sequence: TGCGCCAGCAGCTTGGCCCCTAGCGGCACCGGGGAGCTGTTTTTT. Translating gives CASSLAPSGTGELFF.